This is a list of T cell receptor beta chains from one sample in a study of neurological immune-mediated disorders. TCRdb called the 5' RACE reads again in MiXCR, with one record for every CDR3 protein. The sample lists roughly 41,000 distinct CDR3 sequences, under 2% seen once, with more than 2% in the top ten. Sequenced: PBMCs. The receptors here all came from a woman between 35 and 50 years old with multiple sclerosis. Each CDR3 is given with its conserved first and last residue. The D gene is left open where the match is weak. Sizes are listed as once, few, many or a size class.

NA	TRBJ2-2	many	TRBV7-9	TGTGCCAGCAGCTTTGGTGCCGGGGAGCTGTTTTTT	CASSFGAGELFF
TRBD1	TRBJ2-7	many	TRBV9	TGTGCCAGCAGCGTTGGGACAGGGACCTACGAGCAGTACTTC	CASSVGTGTYEQYF
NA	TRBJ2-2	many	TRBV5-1	TGCGCCAGCAGAAGACTAACCGGGGAGCTGTTTTTT	CASRRLTGELFF
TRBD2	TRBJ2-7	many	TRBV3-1	TGTGCCAGCAGCCAAACTAGCCGGGAGGGGGAGCAGTACTTC	CASSQTSREGEQYF
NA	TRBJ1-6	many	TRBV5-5	TGTGCCAGCAGCTTGGGGACAGTTAATTCACCCCTCCACTTT	CASSLGTVNSPLHF
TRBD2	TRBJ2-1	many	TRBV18	TGTGCCAGCTCACCGACTAGCGGTGAGCAGTTCTTC	CASSPTSGEQFF
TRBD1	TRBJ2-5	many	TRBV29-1	TGCAGCGTTCATGCTCCGGACAGGGAGGACGAGACCCAGTACTTC	CSVHAPDREDETQYF
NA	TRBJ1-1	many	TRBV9	TGTGCCAGCAGCGTCAGGATGAACACTGAAGCTTTCTTT	CASSVRMNTEAFF
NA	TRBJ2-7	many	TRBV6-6	TGTGCCAGCAGTCTCCTGGGCAGGGACGAGCAGTACTTC	CASSLLGRDEQYF
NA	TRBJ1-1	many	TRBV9	TGTGCCAGCAGCGCCCGGACAGCCGAGGACACTGAAGCTTTCTTT	CASSARTAEDTEAFF
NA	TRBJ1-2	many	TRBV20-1	TGCAGTGCTACGGGGCAGGGAAAAGGCTATGGCTACACCTTC	CSATGQGKGYGYTF
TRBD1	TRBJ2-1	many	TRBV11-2	TGTGCCAGCAAGGGCAGGGGGAATGAGCAGTTCTTC	CASKGRGNEQFF
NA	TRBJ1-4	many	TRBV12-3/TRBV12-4	TGTGCCAGCAGTTTCCTCCAGGAAGCAGAAAAACTGTTTTTT	CASSFLQEAEKLFF
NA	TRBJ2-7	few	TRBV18	TGTGCCAGCTCCCCCCCTGCGGGCGGCGAGCAGTACTTC	CASSPPAGGEQYF
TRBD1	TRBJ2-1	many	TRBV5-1	TGCGCCAGCAGCTCCCTACAGGGGGCCTATGAGCAGTTCTTC	CASSSLQGAYEQFF
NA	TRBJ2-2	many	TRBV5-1	TGCGCCAGCAGCTCTGACACGAACACCGGGGAGCTGTTTTTT	CASSSDTNTGELFF
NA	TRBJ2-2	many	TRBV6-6	TGTGCCAGCAGCCCCTCCGGGACAGCGGGCGGGGAGCTGTTTTTT	CASSPSGTAGGELFF
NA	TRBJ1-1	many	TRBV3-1	TGTGCCAGCAGCCAAGATGCGAGGGGGAGGGACACTGAAGCTTTCTTT	CASSQDARGRDTEAFF
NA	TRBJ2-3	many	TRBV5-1	TGCGCCAGCAGCTTGGCCAAAGATACGCAGTATTTT	CASSLAKDTQYF
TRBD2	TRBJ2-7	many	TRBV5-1	TGCGCCAGCAGCTTGGGCCTAACCAGCGGGGGGTCCGAGCAGTACTTC	CASSLGLTSGGSEQYF
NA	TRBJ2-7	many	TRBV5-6	TGTGCCAGCAGCTTAACAGGAGTGACCTACGAGCAGTACTTC	CASSLTGVTYEQYF
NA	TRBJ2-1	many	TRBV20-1	TGCAGTGCTAGAGATCGGTATACTTATGAGCAGTTCTTC	CSARDRYTYEQFF
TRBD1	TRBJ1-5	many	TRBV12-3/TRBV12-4	TGTGCCAGCAGTTTAGGGACAGGGGAACGCAATCAGCCCCAGCATTTT	CASSLGTGERNQPQHF